This T cell receptor (beta chain) emerged from a study of identifying expanded T cells in peripheral blood. TCRdb's copy holds only in-frame clones and misses some; the assay was immunoSEQ multiplex PCR. The sample holds around 66,000 clones; approximately 89% are singletons and the top ten take roughly 5%. V shed 0 bases and J shed 0 bases, with 9 bases lying between them. In germline, CDR1 is MNHEY, CDR2 SMNVEV (reference sequence). The CDR3 spans 15 residues. General observations from the study: Clone count variance between approximately two-week samples rose with total template count. Technical replicates showed around 1.1 changed clones; two weeks about 16; four weeks 19.

A word on this clone: Its antigen is not identified.

During the collection period, no donor immune events like infections were recorded. The TCR was taken from a person between 18 and 75 years old in good health. V and J are TRBV27 and TRBJ2-7; D ambiguous. What was sequenced was blood. The chain's CDR3 is CASSLSPGVSYEQYF. CDR3 DNA: TGTGCCAGCAGTTTATCCCCCGGCGTCTCCTACGAGCAGTACTTC.